These 31 T cell receptor beta chains were sequenced from one sample in a study of T cells in Graves' hyperthyroidism and ophthalmopathy. Amplification targeted TCR beta CDR3 regions from RNA transcripts. Carried out on the TCR CDR3, a first-round RT-PCR used the HTBI primer set. TCRdb ran MiXCR on the multiplex PCR reads and lists one entry per CDR3 protein. The data show hundreds of thousands of distinct CDR3 sequences, 11% to 15% seen once. Sequencing was performed on blood. These receptors were collected from a woman aged 25 to 39 with Graves' hyperthyroidism that later progressed to Graves' ophthalmopathy.

This clonotype was recorded many times. The chain has TRBV30 and TRBJ2-7, with D perhaps matching TRBD2 (5 bases). Germline loops: CDR1 GTSNPN, CDR2 SVGIG (reference sequence). Trimming cost V 0 bases and J 6 bases, with 9 bases left between them. The CDR3 spans 12 residues. CDR3 DNA sequence: TGTGCCTGGAGTGTGGGAGCTGGCGAGCAGTACTTC. Amino acid sequence: CAWSVGAGEQYF.

At least ten counts were recorded for this clonotype. The chain links TRBV5-1 to TRBJ2-1; 7 bases are shared with TRBD2. V lost 0 bases, J lost 9 bases, and 3 bases stayed unmatched. Looked up from germline, CDR1 is SGHRS and CDR2 is YFSETQ. The CDR3 contains 13 residues. CDR3 bases: TGCGCCAGCAGCTTGGCGCCTAGCGGTGAGCAGTTCTTC. Protein product: CASSLAPSGEQFF.

This clonotype was detected only a few times. This rearrangement joins TRBV7-2 to TRBJ1-1; no clear D. Germline V gene data show CDR1 as SGHTA and CDR2 as FQGNSA. V was shortened by 1 base and J by 11 bases, with 11 bases between the two germline ends. The CDR3 runs 12 residues. The CDR3 spells CASSLDITTAFF. The CDR3 DNA reads as TGTGCCAGCAGCTTAGACATTACTACGGCTTTCTTT.

The rearrangement links TRBV28 to TRBJ2-7; D call uncertain. This CDR3 is 11 amino acids long. With 3 bases removed from V and 5 bases from J, the gap between germline ends came to 5 bases. CDR1 MDHEN and CDR2 SYDVKM come from the germline V gene. The CDR3 DNA is TGTGCCAGCAGTTTCGTCCACGAGCAGTACTTC. Protein: CASSFVHEQYF.

This clonotype was found many times. The gene calls are TRBV7-2 and TRBJ1-5; a weak D match, TRBD1 (6 bases). The V and J ends lost 4 bases and 1 base respectively, with 8 bases between them. Germline loops: CDR1 SGHTA, CDR2 FQGNSA. The length of the CDR3 is 14 residues. The CDR3 loop reads CASSWGRSNQPQHF. CDR3 bases: TGTGCCAGCAGCTGGGGGCGGAGCAATCAGCCCCAGCATTTT.

This clonotype was detected only once. The genes are TRBV12-5 and TRBJ2-1; D not certain. There are 16 residues in the CDR3. V was cut by 6 bases and J by 5 bases, with 20 bases left in between. CDR1 is LGHNT, CDR2 FRNRAP, per germline. The CDR3 nucleotides read TGTGCTAGTGGGCTACGAAGGTTAGCATGGAACAATGAGCAGTTCTTC. Amino acids: CASGLRRLAWNNEQFF.

This clonotype was seen more than once but under ten times. V gene TRBV4-1 combines with J gene TRBJ2-7; D is undetermined. V lost 1 base to trimming and J lost 0 bases, with 10 bases between them. There are 15 residues in the CDR3. Germline V gives CDR1 MGHRA, CDR2 YSYEKL. This CDR3 is CASSQGRGFSYEQYF. In DNA form, the CDR3 reads TGCGCCAGCAGCCAAGGCCGAGGATTCTCCTACGAGCAGTACTTC.

This clonotype was counted at least ten times. The chain combines TRBV12-3 or TRBV12-4 with TRBJ1-1; D remains ambiguous. The V gene lost 6 bases and the J gene lost 1 base, with 12 bases spanning the gap. The CDR3 extends over 14 amino acids. The CDR3 DNA reads TGTGCCAGCAGGGAGCCCACAGAGAACACTGAAGCTTTCTTT. It encodes CASREPTENTEAFF.

The chain carries TRBV4-2 and TRBJ2-1; tentative D call: TRBD2 (6 bases). The germline V gene has CDR1 LGHNA and CDR2 YNFKEQ. The CDR3 consists of 14 residues. V shed 2 bases and J shed 6 bases, with 11 bases lying between them. The CDR3 DNA reads TGTGCCAGCAGCCAATGGGGGGTAGCCAATGAGCAGTTCTTC. Translated, it gives CASSQWGVANEQFF.

The chain recombines TRBV19 with TRBJ2-3, with D maybe TRBD2 (6 bases). The CDR3 is made up of 16 amino acids. Trimming cost V 1 base and J 0 bases, with 11 bases left between them. CDR1 and CDR2 from the germline V gene are LNHDA and SQIVND (reference sequence). The CDR3 DNA sequence: TGTGCCAGTAGTATAGTAGCCAGCGGGAGCACAGATACGCAGTATTTT. Its translation: CASSIVASGSTDTQYF. Using reference TRBV19 and TRBJ2-3 for the parts outside the CDR3, the full variable domain is DGGITQSPKYLFRKEGQNVTLSCEQNLNHDAMYWYRQDPGQGLRLIYYSQIVNDFQKGDIAEGYSVSREKKESFPLTVTSAQKNPTAFYLCASSIVASGSTDTQYFGPGTRLTVL.

This clonotype was detected many times. V usage is TRBV7-8 and J usage is TRBJ2-7; no definite D call. Germline values: CDR1 SGHVS, CDR2 FQNEAQ. CDR3 length equals 13 residues. V shed 1 base and J shed 6 bases, with 10 bases lying between them. CDR3 region: CASSLGLTVEQYF. Here the CDR3 DNA reads TGTGCCAGCAGCTTAGGGCTGACGGTCGAGCAGTACTTC.

This clonotype was detected ten times or more. The chain carries TRBV27 and TRBJ2-7; no reliable D call. The CDR3 length is 13 residues. Trimming cost V 0 bases and J 5 bases, with 8 bases left between them. The V gene's germline CDR1 is MNHEY and CDR2 SMNVEV (reference sequence). The CDR3 spells CASSLSITDEQYF. The CDR3 bases are TGTGCCAGCAGTTTATCGATAACTGACGAGCAGTACTTC.

This clonotype was recorded many times. The chain links TRBV7-9 to TRBJ1-1, with unresolved D. CDR1 and CDR2 (germline): SEHNR, FQNEAQ (reference sequence). Deletions cut 7 bases from V and 3 bases from J, with 9 bases between. This CDR3 has 12 residues. This chain's CDR3 is CASIEPDTEAFF. The DNA of the CDR3 is TGTGCCAGCATCGAACCGGACACTGAAGCTTTCTTT.

This chain links TRBV11-2 with TRBJ1-5; D perhaps matches TRBD1 (6 bases). V was cut by 5 bases and J by 2 bases, with 10 bases left in between. The CDR3 consists of 14 residues. Germline values: CDR1 SGHAT, CDR2 FQNNGV. DNA for the CDR3: TGTGCCAGCAGCCCCTACAGGGGCAATCAGCCCCAGCATTTT. It yields the protein CASSPYRGNQPQHF.

This clonotype is a singleton in its sample. The V call is TRBV6-1, the J call TRBJ1-3; D possibly corresponds to TRBD1 (6 bases). Trimming cost V 6 bases and J 0 bases, with 15 bases left between them. The CDR3 runs to 16 residues. Germline lookup yields CDR1 MNHNS and CDR2 SASEGT. The CDR3 protein is CASRRNRAASGNTIYF. DNA of the CDR3: TGTGCCAGCAGGCGTAACAGGGCAGCCTCTGGAAACACCATATATTTT.

Ten or more counts support this clonotype. The CDR3 reads CASTSPLLDRANEQYF. The CDR3 DNA follows: TGTGCCAGCACCTCACCCCTCCTGGACAGGGCGAACGAGCAGTACTTC. The chain couples TRBV7-9 to TRBJ2-7, with TRBD1 matching over 8 bases. The CDR3 consists of 16 residues. J lost 5 bases, V lost 7 bases, and 16 bases had no gene match. CDR1 and CDR2 from the germline V gene are SEHNR and FQNEAQ (reference sequence).

This chain joins TRBV18 and TRBJ2-1; no definite D call. Germline V gene data show CDR1 as KGHSH and CDR2 as LQKENI. This CDR3 has 16 residues. The V gene lost 2 bases and the J gene lost 0 bases, with 11 bases spanning the gap. In DNA, the CDR3 is TGTGCCAGCTCACCAGCGCTTACCAGCTCCTACAATGAGCAGTTCTTC. Translation gives CASSPALTSSYNEQFF.

Many counts were recorded for this clonotype. This chain joins TRBV11-2 and TRBJ2-5; D unresolved. Trimming removed 0 bases at V and 2 bases at J, with 10 bases between. CDR3 length: 15 residues. Germline CDR1 reads SGHAT; CDR2 reads FQNNGV. CDR3 nucleotide sequence: TGTGCCAGCAGCTTAGAGGGCGCAAGACAAGAGACCCAGTACTTC. It translates to CASSLEGARQETQYF.

This clonotype has only one observation. The rearrangement joins TRBV2 to TRBJ2-5, with D possibly being TRBD2 (6 bases). The germline V and J ends were trimmed by 9 bases and 9 bases, with 14 bases remaining between them. Germline V lookup: CDR1 SNHLY, CDR2 FYNNEI. The CDR3 spans 11 residues. The CDR3 reads CASEISGAQYF. CDR3 DNA: TGTGCCAGTGAGATCTCGGGGGCCCAGTACTTC.

Regarding this clonotype: A read error is likely, as this CDR3 ends without the conserved phenylalanine or tryptophan. This chain connects TRBV30 to TRBJ1-2; perhaps TRBD1 as D (5 bases). The germline CDR1 and CDR2 sequences are GTSNPN and SVGIG (reference sequence). With 2 bases removed from V and 6 bases from J, the gap between germline ends came to 13 bases. The CDR3 has 13 residues. The CDR3 DNA sequence: TGTGCCTGGAGTTCCGCGGGACGAAATGGCTACACCATC. It encodes CAWSSAGRNGYTI.

This clonotype was seen a handful of times. A much larger clone differs from this one at a single base, so this may be a read error. The CDR3 loop is CAISKSERSTQYF. DNA for the CDR3: TGTGCCATCAGTAAGTCGGAGCGGTCCACGCAGTATTTT. This chain links TRBV10-3 with TRBJ2-3, with TRBD2 as a possible D gene (5 bases). Germline V gives CDR1 ENHRY, CDR2 SYGVKD. The CDR3 contains 13 residues.

This clonotype was recorded many times. The V gene is TRBV5-1, the J gene TRBJ2-3, with D possibly being TRBD1 (5 bases). V lost 4 bases and J 4 bases, leaving 13 bases between the germline ends. Looked up from germline, CDR1 is SGHRS and CDR2 is YFSETQ. The CDR3 contains 14 residues. This CDR3 reads CASSPDTRADTQYF. In DNA form, the CDR3 reads TGCGCCAGCAGCCCGGACACTCGGGCAGATACGCAGTATTTT. Full variable domain (remainder filled in from reference TRBV5-1 and TRBJ2-3): KAGVTQTPRYLIKTRGQQVTLSCSPISGHRSVSWYQQTPGQGLQFLFEYFSETQRNKGNFPGRFSGRQFSNSRSEMNVSTLELGDSALYLCASSPDTRADTQYFGPGTRLTVL.

The sample holds many counts of this clonotype. The rearrangement uses TRBV19 and TRBJ2-2, with D unresolved. V gave up 1 base and J gave up 2 bases, with 11 bases separating them. Per germline, CDR1 LNHDA and CDR2 SQIVND (reference sequence). The length of the CDR3 is 16 residues. The chain's CDR3 is CASSIAPANNTGELFF. In DNA, the CDR3 is TGTGCCAGTAGTATAGCTCCAGCTAACAACACCGGGGAGCTGTTTTTT.

This clonotype showed up many times. The rearrangement joins TRBV20-1 to TRBJ2-7; D perhaps matches TRBD2 (7 bases). Germline V gene sequence: CDR1 DFQATT, CDR2 SNEGSKA (reference sequence). The CDR3 has 14 residues. V was pared by 0 bases and J by 4 bases, with 13 bases between. CDR3 DNA: TGCAGTGCTAGAGAGGGGGGGCTGACGTACGAGCAGTACTTC. Encoded protein: CSAREGGLTYEQYF.

This clonotype showed up many times. The chain carries TRBV7-9 and TRBJ1-2, with a possible D match to TRBD1 (5 bases). Trimming stripped 5 bases from V and 10 bases from J, with 14 bases between. Per germline, CDR1 SEHNR and CDR2 FQNEAQ (reference sequence). There are 12 residues in the CDR3. The CDR3 protein is CASSPWRGDYTF. DNA of the CDR3: TGTGCCAGCAGCCCATGGAGGGGTGACTACACCTTC.

This clonotype was seen at least ten times. V and J are TRBV6-2 or TRBV6-3 and TRBJ2-3; TRBD1 aligns across 7 bases. Trimming removed 4 bases from V and 3 bases from J; junction bases left unmatched: 10. Germline CDR1 reads MNHEY; CDR2 reads SVGEGT. The CDR3 runs to 16 residues. Here the CDR3 reads CASSSSGQEKTDTQYF. DNA of the CDR3: TGTGCCAGCAGTTCCTCAGGACAGGAAAAGACAGATACGCAGTATTTT.

This clonotype has at least ten counts. This chain connects TRBV19 to TRBJ1-1; 10 nucleotides line up with TRBD1. From germline, CDR1 is LNHDA and CDR2 SQIVND (reference sequence). The CDR3 loop spans 15 amino acids. The trim removed 5 bases at V and 8 bases at J, leaving 11 bases unmatched. The CDR3 protein is CASSLWGQGKVEAFF. The CDR3 DNA is TGTGCCAGTAGTCTATGGGGACAGGGGAAAGTGGAAGCTTTCTTT. Full variable domain (outside the CDR3, taken from reference TRBV19 and TRBJ1-1): DGGITQSPKYLFRKEGQNVTLSCEQNLNHDAMYWYRQDPGQGLRLIYYSQIVNDFQKGDIAEGYSVSREKKESFPLTVTSAQKNPTAFYLCASSLWGQGKVEAFFGQGTRLTVV.

There are many counts of this clonotype. The V gene is TRBV20-1, the J gene TRBJ1-5, with D possibly TRBD1 on 5 matching bases. CDR3 length: 13 residues. V lost 3 bases, J lost 0 bases, and 6 bases lay in between. Germline CDR1 reads DFQATT; CDR2 reads SNEGSKA (reference sequence). CDR3 nucleotides: TGCAGTGCTAGTGGGGGTAGCAATCAGCCCCAGCATTTT. Translating gives CSASGGSNQPQHF.

In the case of this clonotype: This could be a read error, since a much larger clone is one nucleotide away. The CDR3 carries no conserved terminal phenylalanine or tryptophan, so it likely arises from a read error. V and J are TRBV20-1 and TRBJ1-2; the D is unclear. Trimming took 2 bases from V and 5 from J, leaving 9 bases between them. CDR1 is DFQATT and CDR2 is SNEGSKA in the germline V gene (reference sequence). There are 12 residues in the CDR3. The CDR3 DNA follows: TGCAGTGCTAGATTGGATTTATATGGCTACACCGTC. Protein sequence: CSARLDLYGYTV.

This clonotype was counted many times. This sequence joins TRBV27 and TRBJ1-4, with TRBD1 as a possible D gene (6 bases). Trimming left V 6 bases short and J 8 bases short, with 10 bases between. This CDR3 is built from 12 residues. Germline V gives CDR1 MNHEY, CDR2 SMNVEV (reference sequence). The CDR3 here is CASRLGGEKLFF. As DNA, the CDR3 is TGTGCCAGCAGGTTAGGGGGGGAAAAACTGTTTTTT.

This clonotype was recorded a few times. The chain is built from TRBV12-3 or TRBV12-4 and TRBJ2-7; TRBD2 aligns across 8 bases. This CDR3 spans 16 amino acids. Losses at the gene ends were 4 bases for V and 6 bases for J; bases not matched to a gene: 14. The CDR3 DNA reads as TGTGCCAGCAGTTCACCTGGGGGACTAGTAAGGCTCGAGCAGTACTTC. Protein product: CASSSPGGLVRLEQYF.